This T cell receptor (beta chain) was recovered during a study of blood T cells in healthy people across ages. The second PCR ran about 6 to 12 cycles with a sample-barcoded 5' primer and J-beta primers. Via MiXCR, TCRdb re-called the 5' RACE reads, giving one row per CDR3 protein. The sample holds fewer than 900,000 distinct CDR3 sequences, 35% to 40% seen once. CDR3 size: 17 residues. Trimming pared 0 bases from V and 1 base from J, leaving 12 bases between. Each donor gave around 9.6 milliliters of peripheral blood. The TCR comes from a young man in good health. The J gene is TRBJ2-2, the V gene TRBV12-3 or TRBV12-4; D may be TRBD2 (7 bases). The sample taken for sequencing was blood. Written as DNA, the CDR3 is TGTGCCAGCAGTTTAGCAGGAGGGGGGGGGAACACCGGGGAGCTGTTTTTT. Residues: CASSLAGGGGNTGELFF.